This T cell receptor (beta chain) was observed in a study of monozygotic twins with inflammatory bowel disease. General study points: Heterogeneous immunosuppressive treatment regimens may have introduced variability into patient repertoires.

As regards this clonotype: What it binds is unknown.

The CDR3 runs 15 residues. Germline V CDR1 and CDR2: SNHLY, FYNNEI. Each CDR3 protein gets one entry in TCRdb, which reprocessed the 5' RACE reads and gives no DNA. This sample's table has 440,000 or so distinct CDR3 sequences. The clonotype was recovered from a human donor with ulcerative colitis or Crohn's disease, or a healthy co-twin of an affected twin (not recorded which). The sequenced material came from blood. This sequence joins TRBV2 and TRBJ2-1; TCRdb returns TRBD2, unconfirmable since there is no DNA. This CDR3 is CASITTSGAYNEQFF.